The 24 T cell receptor beta chains below come from one sample, sequenced in a study of blood T cell repertoires in COVID-19. Assay: immunoSEQ multiplex PCR; the TCRdb copy retains only in-frame clones and omits some. This sample has 150,000 or so clones; around 79% occur once, and the top ten carry roughly 5.1%. Sample: peripheral blood. Receptor source: a woman aged 65 to 85 with COVID-19, enrolled during active disease.

The chain has TRBV7-6 and TRBJ2-7; TRBD1 aligns across 7 bases. The CDR3 runs to 14 residues. Germline V gene lookup returns CDR1 SGHVS and CDR2 FNYEAQ. With 0 bases clipped from V and 6 bases from J, the junction kept 5 bases outside the gene matches. The CDR3 loop reads CASSLAQGTAEQYF. The CDR3 coding sequence is TGTGCCAGCAGCTTAGCGCAGGGGACAGCCGAGCAGTACTTC. The variable domain in full, completed from reference TRBV7-6 and TRBJ2-7, reads GAGVSQSPRYKVTKRGQDVALRCDPISGHVSLYWYRQALGQGPEFLTYFNYEAQQDKSGLPNDRFSAERPEGSISTLTIQRTEQRDSAMYRCASSLAQGTAEQYFGPGTRLTVT.

V and J are TRBV6-2 or TRBV6-3 and TRBJ1-6; the D is unclear. The CDR3 totals 14 residues. The germline V gene has CDR1 MNHEY and CDR2 SVGEGT. The V end was cut by 0 bases, the J end by 14 bases, with 14 bases between. CDR3 bases: TGTGCCAGCAGTTACTCGAGTCCTTATCCTGCCCTCCACTTT. As protein: CASSYSSPYPALHF.

The chain joins TRBV18 to TRBJ1-1, with unresolved D. Trimming removed 1 base at V and 0 bases at J, with 9 bases between. Germline V gene sequence: CDR1 KGHSH, CDR2 LQKENI. This CDR3 has 15 residues. Written as DNA, the CDR3 is TGTGCCAGCTCACCACTTAGCTTTATGAACACTGAAGCTTTCTTT. This sequence encodes CASSPLSFMNTEAFF.

The chain joins TRBV7-7 to TRBJ2-5; 10 bases agree with TRBD2. J was trimmed by 5 bases and V by 2 bases; bases with no gene match: 5. CDR3 length: 15 amino acids. CDR1 and CDR2 from the germline V gene are SSHAT and FNYEAQ (reference sequence). CDR3 residues: CASSLKAGGQETQYF. DNA of the CDR3: TGTGCCAGCAGCTTAAAAGCGGGGGGGCAGGAGACCCAGTACTTC.

This chain links TRBV19 with TRBJ2-2, with a possible D match to TRBD2 (6 bases). The CDR3 is 17 residues long. Trimming left V 5 bases short and J 0 bases short, with 16 bases between. Germline values: CDR1 LNHDA, CDR2 SQIVND (reference sequence). The CDR3 is CASSHPPQRANTGELFF. In DNA, the CDR3 is TGTGCCAGTAGTCACCCCCCACAGCGGGCGAACACCGGGGAGCTGTTTTTT. The variable domain in full, with the rest retrieved from reference TRBV19 and TRBJ2-2, is DGGITQSPKYLFRKEGQNVTLSCEQNLNHDAMYWYRQDPGQGLRLIYYSQIVNDFQKGDIAEGYSVSREKKESFPLTVTSAQKNPTAFYLCASSHPPQRANTGELFFGEGSRLTVL.

The CDR3 loop reads CASSLDRAEAGYTF. Here the CDR3 DNA reads TGTGCCAGCAGCTTGGACAGGGCTGAGGCTGGCTACACCTTC. The chain carries TRBV5-6 and TRBJ1-2; TRBD1 might be the D (6 bases). Per germline, CDR1 SGHDT and CDR2 YYEEEE. CDR3 length: 14 amino acids. V was shortened by 0 bases and J by 7 bases, with 13 bases between the two germline ends.

The chain combines TRBV29-1 with TRBJ1-1, with a weak D call TRBD1 (6 bases). This CDR3 is 12 amino acids long. Germline-derived CDR1 and CDR2 are SQVTM and ANQGSEA. Trimming removed 4 bases at V and 7 bases at J, with 13 bases between. DNA of the CDR3: TGCAGCGTTGGGGTCAGGGGCGGTGAAGCTTTCTTT. As protein: CSVGVRGGEAFF. Using reference TRBV29-1 and TRBJ1-1 for the parts outside the CDR3, the full variable domain is SAVISQKPSRDICQRGTSLTIQCQVDSQVTMMFWYRQQPGQSLTLIATANQGSEATYESGFVIDKFPISRPNLTFSTLTVSNMSPEDSSIYLCSVGVRGGEAFFGQGTRLTVV.

This clone was counted between two and nine times. This chain connects TRBV5-6 to TRBJ1-2; 7 bases are a match to TRBD1. With V trimmed by 4 bases and J by 4 bases, 10 bases remained unmatched. CDR1 and CDR2 (germline): SGHDT, YYEEEE. The CDR3 runs to 15 residues. CDR3 in DNA: TGTGCCAGCAGCATGAGTGGGACAGACCTCTATGGCTACACCTTC. Amino acid sequence: CASSMSGTDLYGYTF. Combining the CDR3 with reference TRBV5-6 and TRBJ1-2 gives the whole variable domain DAGVTQSPTHLIKTRGQQVTLRCSPKSGHDTVSWYQQALGQGPQFIFQYYEEEERQRGNFPDRFSGHQFPNYSSELNVNALLLGDSALYLCASSMSGTDLYGYTFGSGTRLTVV.

The genes are TRBV5-1 and TRBJ1-2; D is unresolved. Per germline, CDR1 SGHRS and CDR2 YFSETQ. The CDR3 spans 15 residues. V lost 0 bases and J lost 4, with 13 bases in between. CDR3: CASSLDRGIGYGYTF. The CDR3 coding sequence is TGCGCCAGCAGCTTGGATCGGGGTATCGGCTATGGCTACACCTTC.

The rearrangement uses TRBV7-9 and TRBJ2-3, with D unclear. V was clipped by 5 bases and J by 0 bases, with 6 bases between them. CDR1 is SEHNR and CDR2 is FQNEAQ in the germline V gene (reference sequence). This CDR3 contains 13 residues. The CDR3 is CASSPTSTDTQYF. The CDR3 bases are TGTGCCAGCAGCCCCACAAGCACAGATACGCAGTATTTT.

This clone has just a few counts. The gene calls are TRBV3-1 (or the pseudogene TRBV3-2) and TRBJ2-3; TRBD2 matches at 13 bases. The CDR3 contains 16 residues. The V gene end was trimmed by 1 base and the J gene end by 5 bases; junction bases not matched to a gene: 3. Germline CDR1 LGHDT, CDR2 YNNKEL (reference sequence). CDR3 in amino acids: CASSQAGTSGVDTQYF. CDR3 nucleotide sequence: TGTGCCAGCAGCCAAGCCGGGACTAGCGGGGTAGATACGCAGTATTTT.

The chain couples TRBV27 to TRBJ2-1; tentative D call: TRBD1 (5 bases). V dropped 2 bases and J dropped 3 bases, with 14 bases sitting between them. The CDR3 sequence is 16 residues long. CDR1 and CDR2 (germline): MNHEY, SMNVEV (reference sequence). CDR3 in amino acids: CASSLDWKGHYNEQFF. CDR3 sequence (DNA): TGTGCCAGCAGTTTAGATTGGAAGGGGCACTACAATGAGCAGTTCTTC.

The chain uses TRBV19 and TRBJ2-7; 7 nucleotides line up with TRBD1. With V trimmed by 5 bases and J by 5 bases, 6 bases remained unmatched. The CDR3 contains 13 residues. Germline V CDR1 and CDR2: LNHDA, SQIVND (reference sequence). The CDR3: CASSPQGTDEQYF. DNA of the CDR3: TGTGCCAGTAGTCCCCAAGGGACAGACGAGCAGTACTTC.

V is TRBV7-2 and J is TRBJ2-2; 10 bases are shared with TRBD1. Germline CDR1 is SGHTA and CDR2 is FQGNSA. Unmatched junction bases numbered 7, after V lost 3 bases and J lost 6 bases. The CDR3 is 16 amino acids. CDR3 in amino acids: CASSFSGTGAAGELFF. CDR3 coding DNA: TGTGCCAGCAGCTTCTCCGGGACAGGGGCGGCCGGGGAGCTGTTTTTT.

In regard to this clone: A read error may produce the germline difference seen at one junction end. The rearrangement links TRBV3-1 (or the pseudogene TRBV3-2) to TRBJ1-1, with TRBD1 identical over 11 bases. The CDR3 spans 13 residues. Germline V lookup: CDR1 LGHDT, CDR2 YNNKEL (reference sequence). CDR3 in DNA: TGTGCCAGCAGCCAAACCGGGACAGGGGGTTCGATATTT. Translation gives CASSQTGTGGSIF.

The chain combines TRBV4-1 with TRBJ2-5; 12 nucleotides match TRBD2. Per the germline V gene, CDR1 is MGHRA and CDR2 is YSYEKL. This CDR3 contains 15 residues. V lost 5 bases and J lost 7; bases outside the gene matches: 8. The CDR3 here is CASSRTSGDSRTQYF. As DNA, the CDR3 is TGCGCCAGCAGCAGGACTAGCGGGGACTCCAGGACCCAGTACTTC.

The chain is built from TRBV9 and TRBJ2-5; no clear D. In germline, CDR1 is SGDLS, CDR2 YYNGEE. This CDR3 has 13 residues. The V gene lost 2 bases and the J gene lost 5 bases, with 10 bases spanning the gap. The CDR3: CASSVTQAETQYF. CDR3 DNA: TGTGCCAGCAGCGTGACCCAGGCTGAGACCCAGTACTTC.

V and J are TRBV6-5 and TRBJ1-6, with TRBD1 identical over 9 bases. The V and J ends lost 4 bases and 7 bases, in that order; junction bases with no gene match: 8. This CDR3 contains 16 residues. The V gene's germline CDR1 is MNHEY and CDR2 SVGAGI. CDR3: CASSSGTGTPNSPLHF. CDR3 DNA: TGTGCCAGCAGTTCCGGGACAGGGACCCCGAATTCACCCCTCCACTTT.

The chain combines TRBV19 with TRBJ1-1, with 8 bases matching TRBD1. The CDR3 covers 14 residues. The germline CDR1 and CDR2 sequences are LNHDA and SQIVND (reference sequence). With 5 bases clipped from V and 4 bases from J, the junction kept 6 bases outside the gene matches. The CDR3 protein is CASSLGQGSTEAFF. The CDR3 DNA sequence: TGTGCCAGTAGTCTCGGACAGGGTAGCACTGAAGCTTTCTTT.

This clone has just one count. The chain is built from TRBV16 and TRBJ2-3; 8 bases match TRBD2. The CDR3 covers 15 residues. Germline assignment: CDR1 KGHSY and CDR2 FQNENV. J lost 3 bases, V lost 4 bases, and 6 bases had no gene match. The CDR3 protein is CASSPGGAGTDTQYF. In DNA, the CDR3 is TGTGCCAGCAGCCCCGGGGGGGCCGGGACAGATACGCAGTATTTT.

The chain carries TRBV13 and TRBJ2-2, with D possibly TRBD1 on 6 matching bases. Per germline, CDR1 PRHDT and CDR2 FYEKMQ (reference sequence). Trimming pared 3 bases from V and 5 bases from J, leaving 13 bases between. The CDR3 length is 15 residues. The CDR3 nucleotides read TGTGCCAGCAGCTTCGGTACAGGGAGTACCGGGGAGCTGTTTTTT. Translation: CASSFGTGSTGELFF. Full variable domain (remainder filled in from reference TRBV13 and TRBJ2-2): AAGVIQSPRHLIKEKRETATLKCYPIPRHDTVYWYQQGPGQDPQFLISFYEKMQSDKGSIPDRFSAQQFSDYHSELNMSSLELGDSALYFCASSFGTGSTGELFFGEGSRLTVL.

This clone has a single count. CDR3 DNA sequence: TGTGCCAGCAGTTACTCATGGCAGGGGACAACCTACGAGCAGTACTTC. Encoded protein: CASSYSWQGTTYEQYF. The J gene is TRBJ2-7, the V gene TRBV6-5; possible D gene TRBD1, 6 bases. The germline CDR1 and CDR2 sequences are MNHEY and SVGAGI. The CDR3 length is 16 residues. V dropped 0 bases and J dropped 2 bases, with 14 bases sitting between them.

This chain links TRBV15 with TRBJ2-5; 8 nucleotides match TRBD1. V shed 0 bases, J shed 4 bases, and the junction held 7 bases outside the gene matches. Germline V CDR1 and CDR2: LNHNV, YYDKDF (reference sequence). The CDR3 is 16 amino acids. DNA of the CDR3: TGTGCCACCAGCAGAGAGATGGGACAGGCCCCAGAGACCCAGTACTTC. Amino acids: CATSREMGQAPETQYF.

The V call is TRBV14, the J call TRBJ2-5, with TRBD2 matching over 8 bases. CDR3 size: 16 residues. The junction had 10 bases not matched to a gene; V was cut back by 3 bases and J by 4 bases. In germline, CDR1 is SGHDN, CDR2 FVKESK. CDR3 DNA: TGTGCCAGCAGCCAGGGACTAGTGAGTGGTTTAGAGACCCAGTACTTC. Its protein is CASSQGLVSGLETQYF.